The 8 T cell receptor beta chains listed next were all sequenced from one sample in a study of blood T cell repertoires in COVID-19. Assay used: immunoSEQ multiplex PCR; TCRdb lists only in-frame clones, some missing. The sample lists around 450,000 clones, around 89% occurring once. Sequenced input: peripheral blood. The receptors stem from a woman aged 25 to 39 with acute or convalescent COVID-19.

CDR3 coding DNA: TGTGCCAGCTCACCACCGGTCAGGGTCTCAAGTGGCTACACCTTC. Amino acid sequence: CASSPPVRVSSGYTF. The rearrangement uses TRBV18 and TRBJ1-2; tentative D call: TRBD1 (5 bases). The CDR3 is made up of 15 amino acids. The germline V and J ends were trimmed by 0 bases and 7 bases, with 15 bases remaining between them. The V gene's germline CDR1 is KGHSH and CDR2 LQKENI. The full variable domain, in which reference TRBV18 and TRBJ1-2 provide the parts outside the CDR3, is NAGVMQNPRHLVRRRGQEARLRCSPMKGHSHVYWYRQLPEEGLKFMVYLQKENIIDESGMPKERFSAEFPKEGPSILRIQQVVRGDSAAYFCASSPPVRVSSGYTFGSGTRLTVV.

For this clone: The junction and the germline gene differ at one end; a read error may be behind it. The chain is built from TRBV3-1 (or the pseudogene TRBV3-2) and TRBJ1-5, with no clear D. This CDR3 comprises 13 residues. Germline V gives CDR1 LGHDT, CDR2 YNNKEL (reference sequence). The CDR3 loop reads CASSQAHNQPQHF. CDR3 nucleotide sequence: TGTGCCAGCAGCCAAGCGCACAATCAACCCCAGCATTTT.

This clone was counted once. J is TRBJ2-1 and V is TRBV7-2; D might be TRBD2 (5 bases). The V end was cut by 1 base, the J end by 9 bases, with 13 bases between. This CDR3 has 14 residues. The germline CDR1 and CDR2 sequences are SGHTA and FQGNSA. The CDR3, as DNA: TGTGCCAGCAGCTTAGTGAGGGATGGAGGTGAGCAGTTCTTC. This codes for CASSLVRDGGEQFF.

The V call is TRBV9, the J call TRBJ2-4, with unresolved D. This CDR3 is built from 12 residues. Trimming cost V 0 bases and J 6 bases, with 4 bases left between them. CDR1 and CDR2 (germline): SGDLS, YYNGEE. The CDR3 reads CASSVDGNIQYF. The CDR3 bases are TGTGCCAGCAGCGTAGACGGAAACATTCAGTACTTC.

The chain has TRBV15 and TRBJ2-3; 9 bases agree with TRBD1. The CDR3 is 15 amino acids. The junction had 5 bases not matched to a gene; V was cut back by 2 bases and J by 5 bases. From germline, CDR1 is LNHNV and CDR2 YYDKDF (reference sequence). The CDR3 region is CATSRSTGGKDTQYF. The CDR3 bases are TGTGCCACCAGCAGATCAACAGGGGGCAAAGATACGCAGTATTTT.

The V gene is TRBV18, the J gene TRBJ2-1; 9 nucleotides agree with TRBD2. The CDR3 consists of 18 residues. The V gene's germline CDR1 is KGHSH and CDR2 LQKENI. V lost 3 bases, J lost 0 bases, and 9 bases stayed unmatched. CDR3 DNA: TGTGCCAGCTCACCGGGCTTAGCGGGGGCAAGCTCCTACAATGAGCAGTTCTTC. As protein: CASSPGLAGASSYNEQFF. Complete variable domain (other parts from reference TRBV18 and TRBJ2-1): NAGVMQNPRHLVRRRGQEARLRCSPMKGHSHVYWYRQLPEEGLKFMVYLQKENIIDESGMPKERFSAEFPKEGPSILRIQQVVRGDSAAYFCASSPGLAGASSYNEQFFGPGTRLTVL.

A few counts support this clone. The chain is built from TRBV7-3 and TRBJ2-1; 8 nucleotides agree with TRBD2. The CDR3 length is 16 residues. Germline V gene data show CDR1 as SGHTA and CDR2 as FQGTGA. With 5 bases clipped from V and 3 bases from J, the junction kept 9 bases outside the gene matches. CDR3 nucleotides: TGTGCCAGCAGCCGCGGGAGCGGGGGACTCTACAATGAGCAGTTCTTC. Protein: CASSRGSGGLYNEQFF.

This clone came up once. V usage is TRBV5-8 and J usage is TRBJ2-3; D unclear. The ends were cut back, 0 bases at V and 1 base at J, with 12 bases in the middle. The germline gives CDR1 SGHTS, CDR2 YDEGEE. The CDR3 totals 16 residues. CDR3 nucleotides: TGTGCCAGCAGCTTGGCCGTGTTTTCTGGCACAGATACGCAGTATTTT. The encoded protein is CASSLAVFSGTDTQYF.